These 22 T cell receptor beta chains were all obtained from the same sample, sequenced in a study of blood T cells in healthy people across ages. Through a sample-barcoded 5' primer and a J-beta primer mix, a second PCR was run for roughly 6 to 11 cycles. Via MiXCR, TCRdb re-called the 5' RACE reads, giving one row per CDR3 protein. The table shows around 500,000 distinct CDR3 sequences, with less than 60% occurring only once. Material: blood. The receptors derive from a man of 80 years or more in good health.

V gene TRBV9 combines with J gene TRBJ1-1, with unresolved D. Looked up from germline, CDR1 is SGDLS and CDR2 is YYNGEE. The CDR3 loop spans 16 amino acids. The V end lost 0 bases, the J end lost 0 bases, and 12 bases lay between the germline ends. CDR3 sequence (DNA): TGTGCCAGCAGCGTAGGTGCAGGTCCCATGAACACTGAAGCTTTCTTT. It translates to CASSVGAGPMNTEAFF.

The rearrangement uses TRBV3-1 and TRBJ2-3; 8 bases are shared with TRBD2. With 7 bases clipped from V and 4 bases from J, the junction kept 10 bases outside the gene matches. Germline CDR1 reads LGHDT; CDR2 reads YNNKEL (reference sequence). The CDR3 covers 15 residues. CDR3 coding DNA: TGTGCCAGCACCCCCAGGGCGGGGGGCCCAGATACGCAGTATTTT. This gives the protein CASTPRAGGPDTQYF.

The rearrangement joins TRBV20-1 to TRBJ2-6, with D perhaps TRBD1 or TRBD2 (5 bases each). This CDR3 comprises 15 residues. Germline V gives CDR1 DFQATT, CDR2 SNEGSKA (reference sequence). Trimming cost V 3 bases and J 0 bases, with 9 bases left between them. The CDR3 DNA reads TGCAGTGCTAGGGGGGTTGACTCTGGGGCCAACGTCCTGACTTTC. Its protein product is CSARGVDSGANVLTF.

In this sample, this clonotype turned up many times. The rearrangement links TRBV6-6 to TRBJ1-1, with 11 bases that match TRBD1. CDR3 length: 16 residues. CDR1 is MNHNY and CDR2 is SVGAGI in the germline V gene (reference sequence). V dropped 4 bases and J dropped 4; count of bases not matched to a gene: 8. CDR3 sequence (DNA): TGTGCCAGCAGTTTCCCGGGACAGGGGGTTGTCACTGAAGCTTTCTTT. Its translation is CASSFPGQGVVTEAFF.

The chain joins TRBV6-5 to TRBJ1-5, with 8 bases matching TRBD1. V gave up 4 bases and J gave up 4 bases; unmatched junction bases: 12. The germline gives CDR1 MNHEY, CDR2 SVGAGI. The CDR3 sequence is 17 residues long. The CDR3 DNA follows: TGTGCCAGCAGTTCCGAGTTTGGACAGGGCCCGAATCAGCCCCAGCATTTT. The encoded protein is CASSSEFGQGPNQPQHF.

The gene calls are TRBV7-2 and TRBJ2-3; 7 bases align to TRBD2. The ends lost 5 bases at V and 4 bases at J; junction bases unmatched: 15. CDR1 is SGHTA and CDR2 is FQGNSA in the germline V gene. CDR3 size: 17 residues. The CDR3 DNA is TGTGCCAGCAGCACCCTCTTTGGCGGGAGATTTTCAGATACGCAGTATTTT. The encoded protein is CASSTLFGGRFSDTQYF.

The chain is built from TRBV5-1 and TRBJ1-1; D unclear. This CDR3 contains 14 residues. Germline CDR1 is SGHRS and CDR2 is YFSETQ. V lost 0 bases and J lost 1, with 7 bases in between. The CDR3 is CASSLEAWNTEAFF. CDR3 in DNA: TGCGCCAGCAGCTTGGAAGCTTGGAACACTGAAGCTTTCTTT.

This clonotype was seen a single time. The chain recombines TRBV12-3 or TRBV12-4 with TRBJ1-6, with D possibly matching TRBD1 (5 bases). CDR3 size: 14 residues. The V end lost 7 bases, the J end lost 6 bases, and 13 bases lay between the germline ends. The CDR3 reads CASTIFGANSPLHF. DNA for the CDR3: TGTGCCAGCACCATCTTCGGGGCTAATTCACCCCTCCACTTT.

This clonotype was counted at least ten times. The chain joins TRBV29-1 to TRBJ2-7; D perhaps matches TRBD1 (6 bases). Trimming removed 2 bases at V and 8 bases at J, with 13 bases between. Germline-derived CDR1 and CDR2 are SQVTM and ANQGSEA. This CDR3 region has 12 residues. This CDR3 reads CSVETGQVKQYF. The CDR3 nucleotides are TGCAGCGTTGAAACAGGGCAGGTAAAGCAGTACTTC.

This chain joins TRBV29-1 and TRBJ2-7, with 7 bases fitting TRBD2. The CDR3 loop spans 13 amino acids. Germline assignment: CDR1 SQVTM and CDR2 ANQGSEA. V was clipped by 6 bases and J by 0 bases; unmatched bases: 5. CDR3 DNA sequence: TGCAGCGTCCGAAGCGGGAACTCCTACGAGCAGTACTTC. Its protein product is CSVRSGNSYEQYF.

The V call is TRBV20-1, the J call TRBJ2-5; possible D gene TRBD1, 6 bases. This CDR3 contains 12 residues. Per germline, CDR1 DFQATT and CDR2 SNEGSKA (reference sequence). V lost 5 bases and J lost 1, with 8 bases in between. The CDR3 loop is CSAGQSQETQYF. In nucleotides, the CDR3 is TGCAGTGCTGGACAGTCCCAAGAGACCCAGTACTTC.

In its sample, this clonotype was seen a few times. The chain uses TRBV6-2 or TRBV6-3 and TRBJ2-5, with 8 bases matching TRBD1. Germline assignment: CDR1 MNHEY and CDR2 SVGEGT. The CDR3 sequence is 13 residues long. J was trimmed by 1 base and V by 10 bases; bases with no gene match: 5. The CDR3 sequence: CATADRGQETQYF. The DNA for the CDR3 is TGTGCCACCGCTGACAGGGGCCAAGAGACCCAGTACTTC.

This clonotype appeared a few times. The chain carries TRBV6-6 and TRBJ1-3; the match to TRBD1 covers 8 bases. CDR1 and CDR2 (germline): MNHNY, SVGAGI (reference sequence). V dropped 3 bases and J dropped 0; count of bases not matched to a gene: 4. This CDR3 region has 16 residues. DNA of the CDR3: TGTGCCAGCAGTTATGGGACAGGAGCCTCTGGAAACACCATATATTTT. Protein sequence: CASSYGTGASGNTIYF.

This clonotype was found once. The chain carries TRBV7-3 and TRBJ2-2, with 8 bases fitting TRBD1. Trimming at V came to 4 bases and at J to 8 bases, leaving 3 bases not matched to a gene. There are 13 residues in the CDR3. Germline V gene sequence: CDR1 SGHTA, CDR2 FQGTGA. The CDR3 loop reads CASSWTGSGELFF. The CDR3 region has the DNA TGTGCCAGCAGCTGGACAGGGTCGGGGGAGCTGTTTTTT.

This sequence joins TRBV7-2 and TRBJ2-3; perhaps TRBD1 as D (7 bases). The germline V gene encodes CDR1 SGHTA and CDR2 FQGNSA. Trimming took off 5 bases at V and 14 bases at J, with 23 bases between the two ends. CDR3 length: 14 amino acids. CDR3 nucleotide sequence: TGTGCCAGCAGCACCCAGGGGGGCGGGGCTTCGGGGTATTTT. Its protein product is CASSTQGGGASGYF.

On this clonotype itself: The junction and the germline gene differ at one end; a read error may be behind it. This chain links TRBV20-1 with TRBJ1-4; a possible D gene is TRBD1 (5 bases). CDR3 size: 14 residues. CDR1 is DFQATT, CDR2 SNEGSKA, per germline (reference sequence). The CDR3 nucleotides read TGCAATGCTTTCGGGCGGGGGAGGGGTGAAAAACTGTTTTTT. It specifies CNAFGRGRGEKLFF.

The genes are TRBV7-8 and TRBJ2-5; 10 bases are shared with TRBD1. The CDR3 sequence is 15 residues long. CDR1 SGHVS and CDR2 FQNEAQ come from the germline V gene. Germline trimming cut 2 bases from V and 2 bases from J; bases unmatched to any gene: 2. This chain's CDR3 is CASSLRDRGQETQYF. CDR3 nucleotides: TGTGCCAGCAGCTTAAGGGACAGGGGACAAGAGACCCAGTACTTC.

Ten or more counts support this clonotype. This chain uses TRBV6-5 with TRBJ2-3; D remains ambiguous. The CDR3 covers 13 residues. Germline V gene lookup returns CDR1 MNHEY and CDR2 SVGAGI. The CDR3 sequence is CRSKPVATDTQYF. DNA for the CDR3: TGTCGGAGCAAACCAGTGGCCACAGATACGCAGTATTTT.

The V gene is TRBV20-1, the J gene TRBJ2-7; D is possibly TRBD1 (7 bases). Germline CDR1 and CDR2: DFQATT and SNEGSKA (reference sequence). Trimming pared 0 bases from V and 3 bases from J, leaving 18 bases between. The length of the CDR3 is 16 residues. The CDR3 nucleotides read TGCAGTGCTAGAGATCAGCAGACTCAGGGGGGCTACGAGCAGTACTTC. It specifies CSARDQQTQGGYEQYF.

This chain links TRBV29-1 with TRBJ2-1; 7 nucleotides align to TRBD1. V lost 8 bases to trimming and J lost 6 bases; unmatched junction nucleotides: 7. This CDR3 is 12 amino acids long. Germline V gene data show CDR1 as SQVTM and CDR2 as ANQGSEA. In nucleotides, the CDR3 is TGCAGCTCCGTAGGGACAGCCAATGAGCAGTTCTTC. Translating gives CSSVGTANEQFF.

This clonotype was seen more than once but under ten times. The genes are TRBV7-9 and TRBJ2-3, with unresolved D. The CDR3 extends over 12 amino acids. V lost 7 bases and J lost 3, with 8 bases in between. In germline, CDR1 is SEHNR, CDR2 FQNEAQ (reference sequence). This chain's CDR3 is CASNPNTDTQYF. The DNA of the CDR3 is TGTGCCAGCAACCCCAATACAGATACGCAGTATTTT.

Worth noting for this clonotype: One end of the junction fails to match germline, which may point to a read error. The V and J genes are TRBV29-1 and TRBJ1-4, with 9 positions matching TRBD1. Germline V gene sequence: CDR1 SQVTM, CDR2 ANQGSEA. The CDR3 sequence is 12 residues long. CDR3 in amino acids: CSGGTGNERLFF. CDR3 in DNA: TGCAGCGGGGGGACAGGGAATGAAAGACTGTTTTTT.